These 7 T cell receptor beta chains share one sample of origin, sequenced in a study of OX40 agonist ivuxolimab in advanced cancers. The assay was immunoSEQ multiplex PCR, and TCRdb's table has in-frame clones only and misses some. The sample has 50,000 to 60,000 clones, around 83% seen once; the top ten hold roughly 5%. The specimen was CD4+ or CD8+ T cells sorted from blood, collected in a trial of the OX40 agonist ivuxolimab. The receptors derive from an adult with an advanced solid tumor such as melanoma, head and neck, liver or kidney cancer.

This chain links TRBV2 with TRBJ1-6; D call uncertain. Germline lookup yields CDR1 SNHLY and CDR2 FYNNEI. This CDR3 is built from 12 residues. The germline V and J ends were trimmed by 4 bases and 10 bases, with 8 bases remaining between them. The CDR3 loop is CASSVIGSPLHF. As DNA, the CDR3 is TGTGCCAGCAGTGTCATAGGATCACCCCTCCACTTT.

The chain has TRBV5-4 and TRBJ1-1; 9 bases are shared with TRBD1. CDR1 and CDR2 from the germline V gene are SGHNT and YYREEE (reference sequence). The ends lost 4 bases at V and 5 bases at J; junction bases unmatched: 6. This CDR3 has 14 amino acids. CDR3 sequence (DNA): TGTGCCAGCAGCCGGGACAGGGCGGGGACTGAAGCTTTCTTT. It is translated as CASSRDRAGTEAFF.

V usage is TRBV2 and J usage is TRBJ1-2; D may be TRBD1 (5 bases). The CDR3 is 12 residues long. Trimming stripped 6 bases from V and 4 bases from J, with 9 bases between. Germline CDR1 is SNHLY and CDR2 is FYNNEI. The CDR3 loop is CASSPGIYGYTF. The CDR3 DNA follows: TGTGCCAGCAGCCCAGGGATCTATGGCTACACCTTC.

The chain combines TRBV30 with TRBJ2-5; D may be TRBD2 (7 bases). The CDR3 is 14 amino acids. The germline V and J ends were trimmed by 1 base and 5 bases, with 14 bases remaining between them. CDR1 GTSNPN and CDR2 SVGIG come from the germline V gene (reference sequence). DNA of the CDR3: TGTGCCTGGAGTGCGGGCGGGGGCGTGGAGACCCAGTACTTC. Its protein is CAWSAGGGVETQYF.

V and J are TRBV14 and TRBJ2-3, with no clear D. CDR1 and CDR2 from the germline V gene are SGHDN and FVKESK. The CDR3 extends over 13 amino acids. V lost 1 base and J lost 6, with 8 bases in between. In DNA, the CDR3 is TGTGCCAGCAGCCAAGTCTCGCGGGATACGCAGTATTTT. It encodes CASSQVSRDTQYF.

In DNA form, the CDR3 reads TGTGCCTGGAGTAAAGGGACACGCGAAAAACTGTTTTTT. The encoded protein is CAWSKGTREKLFF. The chain combines TRBV30 with TRBJ1-4; maybe TRBD1 (6 bases). The CDR3 length is 13 residues. Germline V gene data show CDR1 as GTSNPN and CDR2 as SVGIG (reference sequence). The germline V and J ends were trimmed by 2 bases and 8 bases, with 12 bases remaining between them.

This clone was detected only a few times. The chain is built from TRBV7-9 and TRBJ1-5; unclear D gene. This CDR3 region has 12 residues. V lost 3 bases and J lost 6, with 6 bases in between. In germline, CDR1 is SEHNR, CDR2 FQNEAQ (reference sequence). The chain's CDR3 is CASSFESQPQHF. The CDR3 DNA reads as TGTGCCAGCAGCTTTGAGAGTCAGCCCCAGCATTTT.